This passage covers 22 T cell receptor beta chains from one sample sequenced in a study of beta chain features in type 1 diabetes. Since all of the isolated RNA was reverse transcribed, expressed TCRB transcripts were what got sequenced. The method was immunoSEQ multiplex PCR; TCRdb's version includes in-frame clones alone and lacks a portion of them. The sample holds about 470,000 clones, roughly 31% seen once. The sequenced material came from naive CD4+ T cells from blood. These receptors originate from a man younger than 35 in good health.

This clone was recorded a few times. The sample holds other DNA sequences that translate to the same CDR3. This chain joins TRBV2 and TRBJ2-7, with D unresolved. Germline loops: CDR1 SNHLY, CDR2 FYNNEI. There are 10 residues in the CDR3. The V end lost 8 bases, the J end lost 4 bases, and 6 bases lay between the germline ends. DNA for the CDR3: TGTGCCAGCGGCCTGTACGAGCAGTACTTC. Protein sequence: CASGLYEQYF.

V gene TRBV18 combines with J gene TRBJ1-1; D remains unclear. The V end was cut by 1 base, the J end by 7 bases, with 10 bases between. The CDR3 contains 13 residues. The germline V gene has CDR1 KGHSH and CDR2 LQKENI. The CDR3 reads CASSPRREGEAFF. Here the CDR3 DNA reads TGTGCCAGCTCACCACGGCGGGAGGGTGAAGCTTTCTTT.

The rearrangement uses TRBV28 and TRBJ1-6; D ambiguous. Trimming shortened V by 6 bases and J by 13 bases, and 13 bases separated the two germline ends. The CDR3 sequence is 12 residues long. Germline V gene data show CDR1 as MDHEN and CDR2 as SYDVKM. The CDR3 bases are TGTGCCAGCAGGAAACACATCATCCCCCTCCACTTT. This sequence encodes CASRKHIIPLHF.

This clone has only a few counts. The V and J genes are TRBV5-1 and TRBJ2-1; D possibly uses TRBD1 or TRBD2 (5 bases each). The CDR3 extends over 15 amino acids. Trimming took off 0 bases at V and 6 bases at J, with 13 bases between the two ends. Germline-derived CDR1 and CDR2 are SGHRS and YFSETQ. CDR3 residues: CASSLVTGTSNEQFF. For the CDR3, the DNA is TGCGCCAGCAGCTTGGTGACGGGGACCTCCAATGAGCAGTTCTTC.

This clone has just a few counts. The chain's CDR3 is CASSAGLAGTYNEQFF. The CDR3 region has the DNA TGTGCCAGCAGCGCAGGACTAGCGGGGACCTACAATGAGCAGTTCTTC. This chain links TRBV4-2 with TRBJ2-1; TRBD2 agrees at 12 bases. The germline V gene has CDR1 LGHNA and CDR2 YNFKEQ. The CDR3 is made up of 16 amino acids. After removal of 5 bases from V and 2 bases from J, the junction contained 4 bases not matched to a gene.

This chain connects TRBV7-2 to TRBJ2-7; possible D gene TRBD2, 6 bases. CDR3 length equals 14 residues. Trimming shortened V by 0 bases and J by 2 bases, and 8 bases separated the two germline ends. Per germline, CDR1 SGHTA and CDR2 FQGNSA. The CDR3 sequence is CASSLASGTYEQYF. The CDR3 nucleotides are TGTGCCAGCAGCTTAGCTAGCGGAACCTACGAGCAGTACTTC.

This clone was recorded a few times. Within the sample, other DNA sequences also encode this same CDR3. The chain couples TRBV29-1 to TRBJ2-1; D uncertain. Germline CDR1 SQVTM, CDR2 ANQGSEA. The V end lost 7 bases, the J end lost 4 bases, and 5 bases lay between the germline ends. CDR3 length equals 10 residues. The DNA of the CDR3 is TGCAGCGCCAAATACAATGAGCAGTTCTTC. This translates into CSAKYNEQFF.

V gene TRBV29-1 combines with J gene TRBJ1-1, with 7 bases that match TRBD1. This CDR3 contains 12 residues. V lost 4 bases to trimming and J lost 4 bases; unmatched junction nucleotides: 3. Germline CDR1 reads SQVTM; CDR2 reads ANQGSEA. CDR3 coding DNA: TGCAGCGTTGCTCCAGGGGGCACTGAAGCTTTCTTT. Translated: CSVAPGGTEAFF.

This clone appeared a single time. The chain recombines TRBV4-2 with TRBJ2-7; D not resolved. Trimming removed 0 bases at V and 2 bases at J, with 5 bases between. Germline V gene sequence: CDR1 LGHNA, CDR2 YNFKEQ. The length of the CDR3 is 13 residues. The CDR3 sequence: CASSQEVPYEQYF. The CDR3 region has the DNA TGTGCCAGCAGCCAAGAAGTTCCCTACGAGCAGTACTTC.

The CDR3 protein is CASSLVTGDTEQFF. Here the CDR3 DNA reads TGTGCCAGCAGCTTAGTGACAGGGGACACCGAGCAGTTCTTC. The V gene is TRBV7-2, the J gene TRBJ2-1, with 8 bases that match TRBD1. The germline CDR1 and CDR2 sequences are SGHTA and FQGNSA. V was pared by 1 base and J by 10 bases, with 6 bases of the junction left unmatched. The CDR3 runs to 14 residues.

V gene TRBV28 combines with J gene TRBJ1-1; 7 nucleotides align to TRBD1. This CDR3 comprises 12 residues. The germline V gene has CDR1 MDHEN and CDR2 SYDVKM. The J segment lost 4 bases and the V segment lost 6 bases, leaving 2 bases of the junction unmatched. CDR3 residues: CASRGTVTEAFF. The CDR3 DNA follows: TGTGCCAGCAGGGGGACAGTCACTGAAGCTTTCTTT.

The chain has TRBV4-1 and TRBJ1-5; D not resolved. Germline V CDR1 and CDR2: MGHRA, YSYEKL. V gave up 4 bases and J gave up 4 bases, with 11 bases separating them. CDR3 size: 14 residues. The CDR3 sequence: CASSPQRANQPQHF. The CDR3 DNA follows: TGCGCCAGCAGCCCTCAGCGGGCGAATCAGCCCCAGCATTTT.

The chain couples TRBV25-1 to TRBJ2-7; D is possibly TRBD2 (7 bases). The length of the CDR3 is 15 residues. V was clipped by 1 base and J by 6 bases, with 16 bases between them. Germline V CDR1 and CDR2: MGHDK, SYGVNS. Here the CDR3 DNA reads TGTGCCAGCAGTGAATTAGGGGGAGGGACCCGCGAGCAGTACTTC. It yields the protein CASSELGGGTREQYF.

This clone was observed a few times. The J gene is TRBJ2-1, the V gene TRBV6-6, with 8 bases aligning to TRBD2. The CDR3 loop spans 16 amino acids. V lost 2 bases to trimming and J lost 0 bases; unmatched junction nucleotides: 3. CDR1 MNHNY and CDR2 SVGAGI come from the germline V gene (reference sequence). The CDR3 here is CASSYPAGGSYNEQFF. The CDR3 DNA reads TGTGCCAGCAGTTACCCCGCGGGAGGCTCCTACAATGAGCAGTTCTTC.

This clone was observed a few times. V and J are TRBV7-9 and TRBJ1-1; D is perhaps TRBD1 (6 bases). Trimming pared 7 bases from V and 8 bases from J, leaving 17 bases between. This CDR3 has 13 residues. CDR1 and CDR2 from the germline V gene are SEHNR and FQNEAQ (reference sequence). CDR3 sequence reads: CASTNQFTGEAFF. DNA for the CDR3: TGTGCCAGCACAAACCAATTCACAGGGGAAGCTTTCTTT.

CDR3 protein: CSAPHTGELFF. The CDR3 DNA reads as TGCAGTGCTCCACACACCGGGGAGCTGTTTTTT. The chain uses TRBV20-1 and TRBJ2-2; D is uncertain. The CDR3 spans 11 residues. From germline, CDR1 is DFQATT and CDR2 SNEGSKA (reference sequence). Trimming took off 5 bases at V and 3 bases at J, with 4 bases between the two ends.

This clone was seen a few times. CDR3 coding DNA: TGTGCCAGCAGTGAATCGGACCCCAGGAACACCGGGGAGCTGTTTTTT. As protein: CASSESDPRNTGELFF. This chain joins TRBV25-1 and TRBJ2-2, with D uncertain. CDR1 and CDR2 (germline): MGHDK, SYGVNS. CDR3 size: 16 residues. V was pared by 1 base and J by 1 base, with 10 bases between.

This clone occurred once. The chain joins TRBV7-8 to TRBJ2-5, with TRBD2 as a possible D gene (5 bases). Trimming took 2 bases from V and 6 from J, leaving 13 bases between them. CDR3 length equals 14 residues. Germline V lookup: CDR1 SGHVS, CDR2 FQNEAQ. CDR3 loop: CASSLRLNGKTQYF. As DNA, the CDR3 is TGTGCCAGCAGCTTAAGACTGAACGGGAAGACCCAGTACTTC.

The rearrangement links TRBV18 to TRBJ2-1, with D possibly being TRBD1 (6 bases). Trimming left V 2 bases short and J 5 bases short, with 10 bases between. CDR1 is KGHSH and CDR2 is LQKENI in the germline V gene. The CDR3 contains 14 residues. CDR3 nucleotides: TGTGCCAGCTCACCAAGGACAGATAACAATGAGCAGTTCTTC. Translating gives CASSPRTDNNEQFF.

For this clone: Other DNA sequences in this sample translate to the same CDR3. This chain uses TRBV30 with TRBJ1-1; D not resolved. This CDR3 comprises 13 residues. Germline CDR1 GTSNPN, CDR2 SVGIG (reference sequence). Trimming pared 0 bases from V and 1 base from J, leaving 6 bases between. CDR3 in amino acids: CAWSVRQNTEAFF. CDR3 bases: TGTGCCTGGAGTGTACGACAGAACACTGAAGCTTTCTTT.

This clone was observed a few times. The chain carries TRBV29-1 and TRBJ2-3; D gene ambiguous. There are 14 residues in the CDR3. Looked up from germline, CDR1 is SQVTM and CDR2 is ANQGSEA. Trimming took off 4 bases at V and 0 bases at J, with 11 bases between the two ends. This chain's CDR3 is CSVALGRSTDTQYF. The CDR3 nucleotides read TGCAGCGTTGCTCTTGGACGGAGCACAGATACGCAGTATTTT.

This clone was counted once. The chain uses TRBV7-2 and TRBJ2-7, with TRBD2 identical over 8 bases. The J call could be wrong; TRBJ2-5 is a better fit for the DNA end. Germline CDR1 is SGHTA and CDR2 is FQGNSA. CDR3 size: 14 residues. Here the CDR3 DNA reads TGTGCCAGCAGCATCGGACTAGCTGAAGAGACCCAGTACTTC. Translating it yields CASSIGLAEETQYF.